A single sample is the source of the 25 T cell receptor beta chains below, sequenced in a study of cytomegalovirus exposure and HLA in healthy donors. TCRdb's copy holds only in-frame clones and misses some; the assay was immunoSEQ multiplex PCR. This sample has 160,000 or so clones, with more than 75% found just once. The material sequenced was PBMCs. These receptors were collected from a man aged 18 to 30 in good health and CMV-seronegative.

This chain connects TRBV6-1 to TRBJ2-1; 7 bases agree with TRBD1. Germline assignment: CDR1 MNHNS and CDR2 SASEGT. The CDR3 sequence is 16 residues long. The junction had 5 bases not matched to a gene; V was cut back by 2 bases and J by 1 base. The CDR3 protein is CASSELNRGSYNEQFF. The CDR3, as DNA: TGTGCCAGCAGTGAATTAAACAGGGGTTCCTACAATGAGCAGTTCTTC.

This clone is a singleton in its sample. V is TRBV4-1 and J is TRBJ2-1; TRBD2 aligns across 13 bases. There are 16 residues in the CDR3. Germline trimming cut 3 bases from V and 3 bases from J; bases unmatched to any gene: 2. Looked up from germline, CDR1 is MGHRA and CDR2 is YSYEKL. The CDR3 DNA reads TGCGCCAGCAGCCACCGACTAGCGGGAGGCTACAATGAGCAGTTCTTC. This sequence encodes CASSHRLAGGYNEQFF.

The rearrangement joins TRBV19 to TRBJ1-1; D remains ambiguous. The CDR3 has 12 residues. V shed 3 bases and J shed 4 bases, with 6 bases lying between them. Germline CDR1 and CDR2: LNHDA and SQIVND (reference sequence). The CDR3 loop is CASSISVTEAFF. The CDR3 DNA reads TGTGCCAGTAGTATCAGCGTCACTGAAGCTTTCTTT.

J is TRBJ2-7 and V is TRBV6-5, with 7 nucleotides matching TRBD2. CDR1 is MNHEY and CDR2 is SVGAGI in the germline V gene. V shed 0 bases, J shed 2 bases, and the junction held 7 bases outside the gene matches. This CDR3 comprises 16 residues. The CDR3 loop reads CASSYSPGGLTYEQYF. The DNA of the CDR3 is TGTGCCAGCAGTTACTCGCCGGGGGGTTTGACCTACGAGCAGTACTTC.

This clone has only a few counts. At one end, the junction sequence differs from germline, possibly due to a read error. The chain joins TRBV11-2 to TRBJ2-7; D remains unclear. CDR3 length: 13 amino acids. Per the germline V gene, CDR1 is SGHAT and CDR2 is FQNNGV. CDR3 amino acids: CASSLYNRTPLNF. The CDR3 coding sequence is TGTGCCAGCAGCTTATACAACAGAACCCCGTTAAACTTC.

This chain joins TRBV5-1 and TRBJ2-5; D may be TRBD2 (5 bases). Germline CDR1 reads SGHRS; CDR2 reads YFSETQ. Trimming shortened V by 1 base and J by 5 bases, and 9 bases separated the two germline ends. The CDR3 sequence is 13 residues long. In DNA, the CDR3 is TGCGCCAGCAGCTTGTCCGAGCGGGAGACCCAGTACTTC. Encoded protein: CASSLSERETQYF.

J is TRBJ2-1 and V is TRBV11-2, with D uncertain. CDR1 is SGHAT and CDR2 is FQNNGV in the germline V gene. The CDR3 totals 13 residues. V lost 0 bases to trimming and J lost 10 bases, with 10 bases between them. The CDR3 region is CASSLDSLREQFF. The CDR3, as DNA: TGTGCCAGCAGCTTAGATTCACTCAGGGAGCAGTTCTTC.

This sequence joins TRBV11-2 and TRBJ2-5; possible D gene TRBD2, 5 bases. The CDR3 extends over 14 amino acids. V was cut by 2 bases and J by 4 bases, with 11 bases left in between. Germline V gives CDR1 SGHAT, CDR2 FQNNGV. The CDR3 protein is CASSLLLAGETQYF. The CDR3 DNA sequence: TGTGCCAGCAGCTTACTTCTAGCTGGAGAGACCCAGTACTTC.

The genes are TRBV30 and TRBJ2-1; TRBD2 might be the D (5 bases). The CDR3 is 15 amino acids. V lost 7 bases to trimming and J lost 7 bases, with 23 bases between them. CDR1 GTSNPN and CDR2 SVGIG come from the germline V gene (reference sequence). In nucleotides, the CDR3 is TGTGCCTACCAGGACCCGTCCGCGTGGAGGAATGAGCAGTTCTTC. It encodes CAYQDPSAWRNEQFF. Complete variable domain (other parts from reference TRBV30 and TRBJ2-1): SQTIHQWPATLVQPVGSPLSLECTVEGTSNPNLYWYRQAAGRGLQLLFYSVGIGQISSEVPQNLSASRPQDRQFILSSKKLLLSDSGFYLCAYQDPSAWRNEQFFGPGTRLTVL.

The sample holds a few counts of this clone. CDR3 sequence reads: CASSLETVNEKLFF. CDR3 nucleotide sequence: TGTGCCAGCAGTTTAGAGACAGTTAATGAAAAACTGTTTTTT. This chain links TRBV28 with TRBJ1-4; a possible D gene is TRBD1 (5 bases). This CDR3 region has 14 residues. Germline CDR1 reads MDHEN; CDR2 reads SYDVKM. Trimming pared 2 bases from V and 4 bases from J, leaving 8 bases between.

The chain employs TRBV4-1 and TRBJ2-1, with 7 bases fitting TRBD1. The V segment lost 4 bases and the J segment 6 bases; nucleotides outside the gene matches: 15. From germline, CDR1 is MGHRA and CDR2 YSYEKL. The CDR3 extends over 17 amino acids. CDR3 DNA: TGCGCCAGCAGCCTTTTCCGTGCGAGGGGGCAGCTCAATGAGCAGTTCTTC. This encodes CASSLFRARGQLNEQFF.

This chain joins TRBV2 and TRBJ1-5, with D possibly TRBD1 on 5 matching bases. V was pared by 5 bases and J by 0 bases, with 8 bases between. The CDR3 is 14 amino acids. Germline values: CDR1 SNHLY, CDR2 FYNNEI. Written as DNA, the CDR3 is TGTGCCAGCAGTAAAGACAGTAGCAATCAGCCCCAGCATTTT. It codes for CASSKDSSNQPQHF.

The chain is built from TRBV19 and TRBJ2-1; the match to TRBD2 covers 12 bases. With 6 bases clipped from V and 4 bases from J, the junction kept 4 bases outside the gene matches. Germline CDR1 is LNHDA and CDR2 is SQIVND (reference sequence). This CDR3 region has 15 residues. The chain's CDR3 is CASSLGLAGYNEQFF. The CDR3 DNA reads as TGTGCCAGTAGCCTGGGACTAGCGGGTTACAATGAGCAGTTCTTC.

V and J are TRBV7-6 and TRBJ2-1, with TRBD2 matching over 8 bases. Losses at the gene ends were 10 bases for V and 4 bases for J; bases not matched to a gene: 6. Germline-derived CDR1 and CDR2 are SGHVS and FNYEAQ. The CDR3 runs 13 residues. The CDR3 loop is CATATSGYNEQFF. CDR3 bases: TGTGCCACGGCCACTAGCGGTTACAATGAGCAGTTCTTC.

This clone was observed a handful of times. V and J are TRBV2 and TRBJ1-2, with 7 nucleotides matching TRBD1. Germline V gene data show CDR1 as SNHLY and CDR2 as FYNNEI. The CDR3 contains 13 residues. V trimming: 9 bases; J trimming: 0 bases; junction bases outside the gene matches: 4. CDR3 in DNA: TGTGCCAGTTCCGGGACAGCTAACTATGGCTACACCTTC. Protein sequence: CASSGTANYGYTF.

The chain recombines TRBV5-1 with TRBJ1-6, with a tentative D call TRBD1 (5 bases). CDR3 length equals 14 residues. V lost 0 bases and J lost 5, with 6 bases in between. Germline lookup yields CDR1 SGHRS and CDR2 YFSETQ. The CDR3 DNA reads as TGCGCCAGCAGCTTGGGGGGGGATAATTCACCCCTCCACTTT. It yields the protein CASSLGGDNSPLHF.

The CDR3 reads CASSISTGGVNNEQFF. CDR3 nucleotides: TGCGCCAGCAGTATTTCGACAGGGGGGGTGAACAATGAGCAGTTCTTC. The chain links TRBV5-1 to TRBJ2-1; 9 bases fit TRBD1. CDR3 length: 16 amino acids. Germline trimming cut 5 bases from V and 5 bases from J; bases unmatched to any gene: 11. Germline assignment: CDR1 SGHRS and CDR2 YFSETQ.

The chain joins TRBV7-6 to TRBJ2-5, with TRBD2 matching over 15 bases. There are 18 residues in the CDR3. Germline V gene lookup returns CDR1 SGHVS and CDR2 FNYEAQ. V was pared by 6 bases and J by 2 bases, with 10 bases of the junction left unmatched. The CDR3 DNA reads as TGTGCCAGCAGACGGACTAGCGGGGGGGCAGGAGGGCAAGAGACCCAGTACTTC. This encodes CASRRTSGGAGGQETQYF.

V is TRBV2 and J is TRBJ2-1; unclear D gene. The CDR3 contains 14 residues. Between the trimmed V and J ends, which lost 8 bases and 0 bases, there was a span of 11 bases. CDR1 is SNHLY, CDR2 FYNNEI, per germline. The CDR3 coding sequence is TGTGCCAGCTCCCTAGTTAGCTCCTACAATGAGCAGTTCTTC. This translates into CASSLVSSYNEQFF.

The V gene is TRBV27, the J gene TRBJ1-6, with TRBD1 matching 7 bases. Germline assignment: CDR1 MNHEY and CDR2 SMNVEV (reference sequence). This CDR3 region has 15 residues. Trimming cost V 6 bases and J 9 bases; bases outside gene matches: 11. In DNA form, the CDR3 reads TGTGCCAGCAGCCCAACAGGGGCCGAGATTTCACCCCTCCACTTT. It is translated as CASSPTGAEISPLHF.

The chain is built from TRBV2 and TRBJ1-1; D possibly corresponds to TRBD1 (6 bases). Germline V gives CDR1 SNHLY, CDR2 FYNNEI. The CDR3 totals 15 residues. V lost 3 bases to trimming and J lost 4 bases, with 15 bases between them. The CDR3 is CASSEGGGAGTEAFF. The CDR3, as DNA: TGTGCCAGCAGTGAGGGTGGGGGCGCCGGCACTGAAGCTTTCTTT.

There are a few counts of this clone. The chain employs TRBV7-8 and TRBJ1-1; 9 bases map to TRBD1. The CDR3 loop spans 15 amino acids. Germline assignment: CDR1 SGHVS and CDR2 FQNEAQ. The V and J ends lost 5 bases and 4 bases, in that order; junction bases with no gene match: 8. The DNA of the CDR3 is TGTGCCAGCAGCCATCGGACAGGGGAGGGCACTGAAGCTTTCTTT. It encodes CASSHRTGEGTEAFF.

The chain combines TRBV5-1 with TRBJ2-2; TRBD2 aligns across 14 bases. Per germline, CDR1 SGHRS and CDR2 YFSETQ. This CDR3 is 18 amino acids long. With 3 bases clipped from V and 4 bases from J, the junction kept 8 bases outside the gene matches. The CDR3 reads CASSWTSGGTTVTGELFF. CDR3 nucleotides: TGCGCCAGCAGCTGGACTAGCGGGGGGACGACGGTCACCGGGGAGCTGTTTTTT. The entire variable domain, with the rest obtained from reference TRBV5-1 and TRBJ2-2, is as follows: KAGVTQTPRYLIKTRGQQVTLSCSPISGHRSVSWYQQTPGQGLQFLFEYFSETQRNKGNFPGRFSGRQFSNSRSEMNVSTLELGDSALYLCASSWTSGGTTVTGELFFGEGSRLTVL.

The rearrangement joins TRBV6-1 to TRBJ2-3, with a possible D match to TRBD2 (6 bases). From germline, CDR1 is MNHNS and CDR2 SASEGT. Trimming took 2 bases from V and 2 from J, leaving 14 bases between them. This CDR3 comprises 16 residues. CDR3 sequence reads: CASSEIPGDDTDTQYF. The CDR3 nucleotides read TGTGCCAGCAGTGAAATCCCGGGGGACGACACAGATACGCAGTATTTT.

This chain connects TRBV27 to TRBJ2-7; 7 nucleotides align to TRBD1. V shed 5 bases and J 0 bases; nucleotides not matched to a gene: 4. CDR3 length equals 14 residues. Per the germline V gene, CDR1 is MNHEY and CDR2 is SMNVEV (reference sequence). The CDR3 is CASSHQGDSYEQYF. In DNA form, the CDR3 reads TGTGCCAGCAGTCACCAGGGGGACTCCTACGAGCAGTACTTC.